The T cell receptor beta chain under discussion was sequenced for a study of T cells in Graves' hyperthyroidism and ophthalmopathy. Study details: Before any treatment, at initial diagnosis, peripheral blood was collected. Study conclusions and caveats: Most clonotypes expanded in the thyroid (above 0.001) were also present in blood. A model of 13 V-J features distinguished ophthalmopathy from stable hyperthyroidism.

PBMCs were collected from an approximately 9.3 ml volume of fresh peripheral blood. Details on this clonotype: The antigen is unknown.

RNA transcripts yielded amplified TCR beta CDR3 regions. During a first-round RT-PCR of the TCR CDR3, the HTBI primer set was used. TCRdb fed the multiplex PCR reads into MiXCR, producing one record per CDR3 protein. Of over 150,000 distinct CDR3 sequences listed, approximately 15% are singletons. Trimming stripped 2 bases from V and 3 bases from J, with 23 bases between. The CDR3 sequence is 20 residues long. This sequence was found in a woman in her fifties or sixties with Graves' hyperthyroidism. Sequenced input: blood. The chain combines TRBV12-3 or TRBV12-4 with TRBJ2-6; possibly TRBD1 or TRBD2 for D (5 bases each). The CDR3 sequence is CASSLLRGVRVSRGANVLTF. CDR3 DNA: TGTGCCAGCAGTTTATTAAGAGGGGTAAGGGTTTCACGTGGGGCCAACGTCCTGACTTTC.